The clone carrying this T cell receptor (beta chain) was seen many times. Amplification targeted TCR beta CDR3 regions from RNA transcripts. Initially, a first-round RT-PCR of the TCR CDR3 employed the HTBI primer set. Each CDR3 protein gets one entry after TCRdb re-called the multiplex PCR reads with MiXCR. The table has hundreds of thousands of distinct CDR3 sequences, approximately 15% seen once. This CDR3 region has 15 residues. Trimming cost V 5 bases and J 4 bases, with 17 bases left between them. Germline CDR1 and CDR2: MDHEN and SYDVKM. The data stem from a study of T cells in Graves' hyperthyroidism and ophthalmopathy.

The sequence came from a woman in her thirties or forties with Graves' ophthalmopathy. Sample: blood. The genes are TRBV28 and TRBJ2-5; D not resolved. CDR3 loop: CASSNEASKLETQYF. The CDR3 DNA sequence: TGTGCCAGCAGTAATGAGGCTTCCAAGTTAGAGACCCAGTACTTC.